The 6 T cell receptor beta chains reported below all come from one sample, sequenced in a study of T cells in Graves' hyperthyroidism and ophthalmopathy. TCR beta CDR3 regions were amplified from RNA transcripts. The HTBI set primed first-round TCR CDR3 RT-PCR. TCRdb ran MiXCR on the multiplex PCR reads and lists one entry per CDR3 protein. This table has hundreds of thousands of distinct CDR3 sequences, roughly 15% appearing once. Sequencing was carried out using blood. The receptors here all came from a woman younger than 30 with Graves' hyperthyroidism.

This clonotype came up many times. This chain joins TRBV6-1 and TRBJ1-2; no clear D. Germline lookup yields CDR1 MNHNS and CDR2 SASEGT. The V gene lost 5 bases and the J gene lost 7 bases, with 14 bases spanning the gap. CDR3 size: 13 residues. This CDR3 is CASSYTGFVGYTF. CDR3 nucleotides: TGTGCCAGCAGTTATACGGGGTTCGTTGGCTACACCTTC.

V is TRBV19 and J is TRBJ2-3, with TRBD1 identical over 7 bases. The CDR3 extends over 14 amino acids. J gave up 8 bases and V 6 bases, and 11 bases lay outside the gene matches. Germline V CDR1 and CDR2: LNHDA, SQIVND (reference sequence). CDR3 nucleotides: TGTGCCAGTAGCCCGGACAGGTGGTCTTTTACGCAGTATTTT. The encoded protein is CASSPDRWSFTQYF.

There are many counts of this clonotype. CDR3: CASSEDPEAQSTDTQYF. CDR3 DNA sequence: TGTGCCAGCAGCGAGGATCCTGAGGCTCAGAGCACAGATACGCAGTATTTT. The chain couples TRBV9 to TRBJ2-3; no definite D call. The germline CDR1 and CDR2 sequences are SGDLS and YYNGEE. The CDR3 totals 17 residues. V dropped 3 bases and J dropped 0 bases, with 17 bases sitting between them.

This chain joins TRBV20-1 and TRBJ1-4; D not resolved. Deletions cut 0 bases from V and 1 base from J, with 15 bases between. The V gene's germline CDR1 is DFQATT and CDR2 SNEGSKA (reference sequence). The CDR3 has 17 amino acids. The CDR3 here is CSARDGSLGETNEKLFF. The CDR3 nucleotides read TGCAGTGCTAGAGATGGGTCCCTTGGGGAAACTAATGAAAAACTGTTTTTT.

This clonotype was seen a handful of times. The rearrangement joins TRBV6-1 to TRBJ2-7; 9 bases align to TRBD1. The V and J ends lost 8 bases and 6 bases, in that order; junction bases with no gene match: 14. The germline V gene has CDR1 MNHNS and CDR2 SASEGT. The CDR3 totals 15 residues. CDR3 sequence reads: CASGGTGTGRGEQYF. The CDR3 nucleotides are TGTGCCAGCGGGGGGACCGGGACAGGGAGAGGCGAGCAGTACTTC.

The chain joins TRBV7-3 to TRBJ2-1, with D possibly TRBD2 on 6 matching bases. The DNA end lines up better with TRBJ2-7; the J call may be wrong. Germline V gives CDR1 SGHTA, CDR2 FQGTGA. This CDR3 is built from 14 residues. The CDR3 here is CASSLTGGNNEQYF. The CDR3 nucleotides are TGTGCCAGCAGCTTAACCGGCGGGAACAATGAGCAGTACTTC.